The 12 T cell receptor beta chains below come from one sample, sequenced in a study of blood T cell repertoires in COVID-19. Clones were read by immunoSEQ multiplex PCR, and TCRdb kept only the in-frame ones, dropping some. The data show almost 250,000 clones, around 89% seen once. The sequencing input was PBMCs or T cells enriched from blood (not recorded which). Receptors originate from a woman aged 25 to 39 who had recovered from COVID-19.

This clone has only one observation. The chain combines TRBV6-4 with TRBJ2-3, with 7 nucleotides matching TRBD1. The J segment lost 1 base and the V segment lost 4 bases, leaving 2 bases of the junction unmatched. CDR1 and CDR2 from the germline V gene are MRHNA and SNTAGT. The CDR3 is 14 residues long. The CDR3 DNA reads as TGTGCCAGCAGTGTTGACAGGGGCACAGATACGCAGTATTTT. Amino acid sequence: CASSVDRGTDTQYF.

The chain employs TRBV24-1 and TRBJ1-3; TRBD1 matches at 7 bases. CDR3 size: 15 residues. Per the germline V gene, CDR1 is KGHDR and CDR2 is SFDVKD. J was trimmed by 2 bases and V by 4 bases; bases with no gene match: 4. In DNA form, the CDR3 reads TGTGCCACCAGTGAGACAGGGAGTACTGGAAACACCATATATTTT. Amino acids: CATSETGSTGNTIYF.

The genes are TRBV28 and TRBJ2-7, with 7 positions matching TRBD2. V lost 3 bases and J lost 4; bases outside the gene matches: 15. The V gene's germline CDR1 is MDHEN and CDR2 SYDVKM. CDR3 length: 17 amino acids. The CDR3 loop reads CASSLDPKGRERYEQYF. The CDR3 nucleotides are TGTGCCAGCAGTTTGGACCCGAAAGGGCGGGAGAGGTACGAGCAGTACTTC. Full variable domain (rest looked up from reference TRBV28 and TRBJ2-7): DVKVTQSSRYLVKRTGEKVFLECVQDMDHENMFWYRQDPGLGLRLIYFSYDVKMKEKGDIPEGYSVSREKKERFSLILESASTNQTSMYLCASSLDPKGRERYEQYFGPGTRLTVT.

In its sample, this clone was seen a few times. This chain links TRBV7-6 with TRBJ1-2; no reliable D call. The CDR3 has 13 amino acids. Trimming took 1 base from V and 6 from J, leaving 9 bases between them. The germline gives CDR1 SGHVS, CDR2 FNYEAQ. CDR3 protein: CASSLESGDGYTF. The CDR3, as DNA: TGTGCCAGCAGCTTAGAATCGGGTGATGGCTACACCTTC.

The DNA of the CDR3 is TGTGCCATCAGTGAGACGGGACGGGGGACCGGGGAGCTGTTTTTT. As protein: CAISETGRGTGELFF. The V and J genes are TRBV10-3 and TRBJ2-2; TRBD2 might be the D (6 bases). The V gene's germline CDR1 is ENHRY and CDR2 SYGVKD. Trimming took off 2 bases at V and 5 bases at J, with 12 bases between the two ends. The CDR3 runs to 15 residues.

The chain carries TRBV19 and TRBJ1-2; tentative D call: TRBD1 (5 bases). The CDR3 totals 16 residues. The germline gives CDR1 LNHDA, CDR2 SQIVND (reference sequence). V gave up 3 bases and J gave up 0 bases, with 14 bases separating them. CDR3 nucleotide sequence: TGTGCCAGTAGTATCCGCCCCGGGGGGACTAACTATGGCTACACCTTC. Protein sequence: CASSIRPGGTNYGYTF.

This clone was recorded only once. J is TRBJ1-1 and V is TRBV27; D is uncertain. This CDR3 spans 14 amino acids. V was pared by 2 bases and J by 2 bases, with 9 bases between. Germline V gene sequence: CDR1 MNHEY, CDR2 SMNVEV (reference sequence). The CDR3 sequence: CASSLIDYNTEAFF. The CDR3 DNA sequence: TGTGCCAGCAGTTTAATAGACTACAACACTGAAGCTTTCTTT.

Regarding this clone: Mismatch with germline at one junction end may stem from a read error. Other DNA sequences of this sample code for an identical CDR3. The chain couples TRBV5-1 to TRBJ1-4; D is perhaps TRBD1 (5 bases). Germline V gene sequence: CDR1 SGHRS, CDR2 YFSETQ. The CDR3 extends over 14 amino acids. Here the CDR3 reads CASSLGTGNEKLFF. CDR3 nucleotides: TGCGCCAGCAGTTTGGGGACTGGGAATGAAAAACTGTTTTTT.

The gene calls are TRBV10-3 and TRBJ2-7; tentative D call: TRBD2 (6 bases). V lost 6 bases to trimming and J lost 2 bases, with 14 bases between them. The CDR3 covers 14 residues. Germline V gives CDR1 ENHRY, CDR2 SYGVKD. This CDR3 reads CAISQEGGTYEQYF. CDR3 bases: TGTGCCATCAGCCAGGAAGGCGGGACCTACGAGCAGTACTTC.

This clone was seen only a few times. The CDR3 coding sequence is TGTGCCAGCAGCTTACGCGGACAGGGGGCCAACTATGGCTACACCTTC. Translated: CASSLRGQGANYGYTF. The V call is TRBV7-2, the J call TRBJ1-2; TRBD1 aligns across 11 bases. The CDR3 loop spans 16 amino acids. J was trimmed by 2 bases and V by 2 bases; bases with no gene match: 4. Germline V CDR1 and CDR2: SGHTA, FQGNSA.

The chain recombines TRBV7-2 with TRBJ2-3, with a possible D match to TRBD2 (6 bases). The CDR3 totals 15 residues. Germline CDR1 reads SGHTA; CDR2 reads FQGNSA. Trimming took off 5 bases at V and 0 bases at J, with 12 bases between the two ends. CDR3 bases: TGTGCCAGCAGCCCCCGACTAGGCAGCACAGATACGCAGTATTTT. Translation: CASSPRLGSTDTQYF.

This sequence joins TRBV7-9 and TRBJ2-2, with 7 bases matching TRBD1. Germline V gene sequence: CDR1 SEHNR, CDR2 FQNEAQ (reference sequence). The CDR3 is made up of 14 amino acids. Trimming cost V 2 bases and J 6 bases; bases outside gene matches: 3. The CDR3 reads CASSLTGVSGELFF. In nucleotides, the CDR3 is TGTGCCAGCAGCTTAACAGGGGTATCCGGGGAGCTGTTTTTT.